This T cell receptor beta chain was sequenced for a study of shared clonotypes between healthy human individuals (dated by TCRdb to the early 2020s). About the investigation overall: Three men and a couple of women, aged 18 to 49 years, made up the cohort. Blood TCR repertoires of about 5 healthy adults were deeply sequenced to estimate repertoire size and the extent of clonotype sharing between individuals. Per donor, leukapheresis produced somewhere between about 0.9 and 10 billion PBMCs. Libraries were prepared and TCR repertoires were sequenced by different laboratories using diverse techniques, in order to increase sequencing depth and limit assay-specific biases. Per donor, three plates each were used for CD4 naive and CD4 memory, two for CD8 naive, and one for CD8 memory. General findings and caveats noted by the study authors: Pairwise subsampling indicated that sequencing depth was expected to affect the degree of clonotype sharing among donors. Even with the large sequencing depth, rarefaction of the sorted-subset datasets indicated that sequencing was incomplete. Only blood was sampled, and tissue TCR repertoires likely differ from those in blood. Because the study included a small number of donors, the genetic and exposure-history diversity represented was limited. Naive subsets generally had larger estimated clonotype richness than memory subsets did. Compared with non-shared clonotypes, clonotypes shared by all four sorted-subset donors had higher generation probabilities. Sharing across several donors was observed for 4.5% to 6.5% of naive CD4, over 3% of naive CD8, over 2% of memory CD4, and about 0.39% of memory CD8 clonotypes.

With respect to this clone: This clone's antigen is unknown. The input lacks base qualities; no much larger clone sits a single base away.

CD8 naive samples consisted of CD45RO-negative cells that were positively selected for CCR7, yielding a CD45RA+CCR7+ population without TemRA cells. The donors were healthy, HIV-negative adults who had no recently reported acute infections or vaccinations. Every donor was a Caucasian adult living in Nashville, Tennessee, USA. Blood was obtained by leukapheresis, after which PBMCs were separated by Ficoll-Histopaque density gradient centrifugation and cryopreserved in liquid nitrogen vapor phase. Analytical flow cytometry was used to check the purity and quantity of every magnetically sorted T cell population. Each sorted fraction had its genomic DNA isolated and then quantified by UV absorbance on a Nanodrop 2000c. CDR1 and CDR2, per the germline V gene, are SGHDT and YYEEEE. Between the V and J ends, shortened by 0 bases and 6 bases respectively, the junction contains 10 bases. The CDR3 spans 13 residues, from the cysteine through the phenylalanine. The DNA shown is the 39-base CDR3, in frame from base 1.

Using the deep immunoSEQ assay, multiplex PCR amplified TCR CDR3 regions from genomic DNA. Genomic DNA extracted from each cell subset was distributed evenly over all wells of several immunoSEQ 96-well plates, and each plate served as one replicate. For sorted subsets, each replicate PCR was loaded with approximately 200 ng genomic DNA, equivalent to about 33,000 T cell genomes. Purified libraries were quantified with a Qubit 3.0 fluorometer, sized on a Bioanalyzer 2100, and re-quantified with the KAPA Library Quantification kit. Every immunoSEQ 96-well plate was sequenced on a separate single-read 150-cycle Illumina NextSeq 550 flow cell. Per the authors' processing: The immunoSEQ output contained only junctional sequences without quality scores, so filtering could not match that applied to full-length reads. To assign V/J genes and CDR3, sequences were annotated using PyIR, a Python wrapper for IgBLAST v1.9, with IMGT germline references. Reads were removed for weak V/J assignments (E-value above 1e-6), missing CDR3, stop codons, out-of-frame junctions, or ambiguous translated residues. V3J clonotypes were defined by identical inferred V gene, J gene, and CDR3 amino acid sequence. Percentage overlap between repertoires was computed as shared unique clonotypes divided by the size of the smaller repertoire. RTK rarefaction, the Chao1 estimator, and Recon v2.1 estimates of unobserved clonotypes were used to assess repertoire richness. OLGA was used to compute generation probabilities for all TCRbeta clonotypes that the gDNA method yielded from a few donors. TCRdb limited this immuneACCESS table to in-frame rearrangements with V and J called. A share of clones is missing; checked studies link under half to unresolved V genes, and the rest is unexplained. That table gives V, J and clone size, and the DNA gave D and trimming. Recorded for this sample are some 2 million clones; approximately 95% of them occurred a single time. The top ten clones comprise 1% to 1.5% of the sample.

The sequence links TRBV5-6 to TRBJ2-7, and TRBD2 may be the D gene, going by 6 matching bases. The TCR comes from a man aged 18 to 30 in good health. The sample consisted of naive CD8+ T cells sorted from blood. Taken with the paper, the label for cell subset or site translates to: CD45RA+CCR7+. The nucleotides read TGTGCCAGCAGCTTGGCGGGAGTAGGCGAGCAGTACTTC. Its translation reads: CASSLAGVGEQYF.